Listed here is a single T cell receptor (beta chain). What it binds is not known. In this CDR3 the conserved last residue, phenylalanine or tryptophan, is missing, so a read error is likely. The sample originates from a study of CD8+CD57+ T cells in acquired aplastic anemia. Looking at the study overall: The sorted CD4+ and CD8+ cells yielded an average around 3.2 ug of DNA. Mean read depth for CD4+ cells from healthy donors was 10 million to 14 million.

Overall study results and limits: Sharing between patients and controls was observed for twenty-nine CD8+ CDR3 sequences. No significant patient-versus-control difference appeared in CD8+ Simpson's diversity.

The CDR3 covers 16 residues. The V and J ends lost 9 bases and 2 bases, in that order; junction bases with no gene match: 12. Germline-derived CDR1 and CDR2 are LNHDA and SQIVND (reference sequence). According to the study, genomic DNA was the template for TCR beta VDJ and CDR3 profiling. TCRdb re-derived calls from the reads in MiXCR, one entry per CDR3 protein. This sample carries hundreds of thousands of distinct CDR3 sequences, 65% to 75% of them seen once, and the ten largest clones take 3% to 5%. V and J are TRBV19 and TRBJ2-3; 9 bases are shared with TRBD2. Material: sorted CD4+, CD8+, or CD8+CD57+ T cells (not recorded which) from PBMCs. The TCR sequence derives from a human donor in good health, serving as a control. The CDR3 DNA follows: TGTGCCAGCAGCTTGTTTGCTAGCGGGACCACAGATACGCAGTATGTT. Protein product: CASSLFASGTTDTQYV.